Below, 25 T cell receptor beta chains from the same sample are listed, as sequenced in a study of cytomegalovirus exposure and HLA in healthy donors. Generated by immunoSEQ multiplex PCR, the TCRdb table keeps only in-frame clones and is missing some. Of 160,000 or so clones listed, roughly 80% are singletons. The specimen was PBMCs. The receptors derive from a man aged 25 to 40 in good health and CMV-seropositive.

This clone was counted a single time. The chain is built from TRBV9 and TRBJ2-1; 7 positions agree with TRBD1. Germline V gene lookup returns CDR1 SGDLS and CDR2 YYNGEE. The V gene end was trimmed by 0 bases and the J gene end by 2 bases; junction bases not matched to a gene: 2. This CDR3 has 15 amino acids. For the CDR3, the DNA is TGTGCCAGCAGCGTAGCAGGGGGAACCTACAATGAGCAGTTCTTC. This encodes CASSVAGGTYNEQFF.

V and J are TRBV7-8 and TRBJ1-5, with D possibly TRBD1 on 5 matching bases. The V end was cut by 5 bases, the J end by 1 base, with 9 bases between. The V gene's germline CDR1 is SGHVS and CDR2 FQNEAQ. The CDR3 has 14 residues. The CDR3 DNA reads TGTGCCAGCAGCCCAGACAGCAGCAATCAGCCCCAGCATTTT. It encodes CASSPDSSNQPQHF.

The chain is built from TRBV5-1 and TRBJ2-7, with TRBD1 matching 10 bases. J lost 5 bases, V lost 4 bases, and 6 bases had no gene match. The CDR3 runs to 14 residues. Germline V CDR1 and CDR2: SGHRS, YFSETQ. The CDR3 reads CASSPGQGFHEQYF. The CDR3, as DNA: TGCGCCAGCAGCCCGGGACAGGGGTTCCACGAGCAGTACTTC.

The CDR3: CASSPVGAPLYEQYF. DNA of the CDR3: TGTGCCAGCAGTCCGGTGGGGGCGCCCCTCTACGAGCAGTACTTC. This chain joins TRBV27 and TRBJ2-7; D possibly corresponds to TRBD1 (6 bases). V was cut by 5 bases and J by 3 bases, with 17 bases left in between. Germline-derived CDR1 and CDR2 are MNHEY and SMNVEV (reference sequence). The CDR3 has 15 residues.

As DNA, the CDR3 is TGTGCCAGCAGTTTCGGGACTTCGGGGGATCAGCCCCAGCATTTT. As protein: CASSFGTSGDQPQHF. The chain links TRBV27 to TRBJ1-5, with D possibly TRBD1 on 5 matching bases. The germline CDR1 and CDR2 sequences are MNHEY and SMNVEV (reference sequence). Trimming removed 3 bases at V and 5 bases at J, with 14 bases between. The CDR3 runs to 15 residues.

The V and J genes are TRBV13 and TRBJ2-4; 9 bases line up with TRBD2. The CDR3 runs 19 residues. Germline values: CDR1 PRHDT, CDR2 FYEKMQ (reference sequence). Trimming cost V 5 bases and J 0 bases; bases outside gene matches: 14. CDR3 sequence: CASSRLAGPAPLAKNIQYF. CDR3 DNA sequence: TGTGCCAGCAGCCGGCTAGCGGGGCCCGCCCCCCTAGCCAAAAACATTCAGTACTTC.

The gene calls are TRBV7-9 and TRBJ2-7; D is perhaps TRBD2 (7 bases). The germline V gene encodes CDR1 SEHNR and CDR2 FQNEAQ (reference sequence). The V and J ends lost 5 bases and 0 bases respectively, with 14 bases between them. The CDR3 has 15 residues. CDR3 region: CASSLAGARSYEQYF. In nucleotides, the CDR3 is TGTGCCAGCAGCCTGGCGGGGGCTCGCTCCTACGAGCAGTACTTC.

This chain links TRBV7-8 with TRBJ1-5; 8 bases agree with TRBD1. There are 16 residues in the CDR3. Germline CDR1 and CDR2: SGHVS and FQNEAQ. V was clipped by 1 base and J by 4 bases; unmatched bases: 6. The CDR3 nucleotides are TGTGCCAGCAGCTTAGTCGGGGGACAGGATAATCAGCCCCAGCATTTT. Its translation: CASSLVGGQDNQPQHF.

CDR3 protein: CASSPTTVNYGYTF. For the CDR3, the DNA is TGTGCCAGCAGTCCGACGACAGTTAACTATGGCTACACCTTC. V is TRBV27 and J is TRBJ1-2; a weak D match, TRBD1 (5 bases). The V and J ends lost 5 bases and 1 base respectively, with 11 bases between them. CDR3 size: 14 residues. The germline gives CDR1 MNHEY, CDR2 SMNVEV (reference sequence).

The chain has TRBV5-4 and TRBJ2-7; maybe TRBD2 (6 bases). Germline CDR1 reads SGHNT; CDR2 reads YYREEE (reference sequence). Trimming stripped 4 bases from V and 5 bases from J, with 19 bases between. This CDR3 spans 15 amino acids. In DNA, the CDR3 is TGTGCCAGCAGCACACCGAGGGACTTCGAGAACGAGCAGTACTTC. Translated, it gives CASSTPRDFENEQYF.

This clone was counted once. This chain links TRBV5-1 with TRBJ2-2; D is ambiguous. There are 13 residues in the CDR3. V gave up 0 bases and J gave up 8 bases, with 8 bases separating them. Germline V gives CDR1 SGHRS, CDR2 YFSETQ. CDR3 sequence reads: CASSLGPSGELFF. Here the CDR3 DNA reads TGCGCCAGCAGCTTGGGGCCATCTGGGGAGCTGTTTTTT.

The chain carries TRBV6-5 and TRBJ2-7; 12 positions match TRBD1. The CDR3 contains 15 residues. V was pared by 5 bases and J by 7 bases, with 9 bases of the junction left unmatched. Germline lookup yields CDR1 MNHEY and CDR2 SVGAGI. Here the CDR3 reads CASSRWGQGAGEQYF. In DNA form, the CDR3 reads TGTGCCAGCAGTCGGTGGGGACAGGGGGCGGGGGAGCAGTACTTC.

Worth noting for this clone: Distinct nucleotide sequences in the sample also encode this CDR3. This sequence joins TRBV4-1 and TRBJ1-1; D not resolved. This CDR3 is 13 amino acids long. V was trimmed by 4 bases and J by 5 bases, leaving 11 bases between them. Germline V lookup: CDR1 MGHRA, CDR2 YSYEKL. The chain's CDR3 is CASSPRGGTEAFF. The CDR3 bases are TGCGCCAGCAGCCCCCGAGGTGGAACTGAAGCTTTCTTT.

The J gene is TRBJ2-2, the V gene TRBV2, with D possibly matching TRBD1 (6 bases). This CDR3 region has 14 residues. Germline CDR1 and CDR2: SNHLY and FYNNEI. Between the trimmed V and J ends, which lost 3 bases and 6 bases, there was a span of 11 bases. The CDR3 bases are TGTGCCAGCAGTGAGGACGGACAGCCCGGGGAGCTGTTTTTT. Translated: CASSEDGQPGELFF.

This rearrangement joins TRBV6-5 to TRBJ2-1; TRBD2 might be the D (6 bases). From germline, CDR1 is MNHEY and CDR2 SVGAGI. This CDR3 region has 13 residues. V lost 2 bases, J lost 5 bases, and 7 bases lay in between. The CDR3 spells CASSYGRHNEQFF. CDR3 DNA: TGTGCCAGCAGTTACGGGAGGCACAATGAGCAGTTCTTC.

V gene TRBV6-5 combines with J gene TRBJ1-3, with 8 positions matching TRBD1. Losses at the gene ends were 7 bases for V and 1 base for J; bases not matched to a gene: 3. CDR3 size: 14 residues. Germline assignment: CDR1 MNHEY and CDR2 SVGAGI. The CDR3 nucleotides read TGTGCCAGCACGACAGGGGATTCTGGAAACACCATATATTTT. Amino acids: CASTTGDSGNTIYF.

This chain links TRBV6-5 with TRBJ2-7; 8 positions match TRBD1. The CDR3 consists of 14 residues. Germline V gene data show CDR1 as MNHEY and CDR2 as SVGAGI. J lost 3 bases, V lost 6 bases, and 7 bases had no gene match. The CDR3 bases are TGTGCCAGCAGCCTTAGGGACAGGAGCTACGAGCAGTACTTC. Amino acid sequence: CASSLRDRSYEQYF.

In this sample, this clone turned up a few times. This rearrangement joins TRBV2 to TRBJ1-6; D unclear. The V gene lost 4 bases and the J gene lost 7 bases, with 11 bases spanning the gap. Per germline, CDR1 SNHLY and CDR2 FYNNEI. This CDR3 comprises 14 residues. The CDR3 loop is CASSAPGRNSPLHF. The CDR3 bases are TGTGCCAGCAGTGCCCCGGGTCGGAATTCACCCCTCCACTTT. Full variable domain (outside the CDR3, taken from reference TRBV2 and TRBJ1-6): EPEVTQTPSHQVTQMGQEVILRCVPISNHLYFYWYRQILGQKVEFLVSFYNNEISEKSEIFDDQFSVERPDGSNFTLKIRSTKLEDSAMYFCASSAPGRNSPLHFGNGTRLTVT.

V gene TRBV12-5 combines with J gene TRBJ1-1, with D perhaps TRBD1 (6 bases). This CDR3 spans 18 amino acids. Germline V gene sequence: CDR1 LGHNT, CDR2 FRNRAP. Trimming left V 2 bases short and J 0 bases short, with 19 bases between. For the CDR3, the DNA is TGTGCTAGTGGTTTGCCGACAGGCTTGATTTCCTTGAACACTGAAGCTTTCTTT. This encodes CASGLPTGLISLNTEAFF.

The rearrangement uses TRBV5-5 and TRBJ1-2, with TRBD1 as a possible D gene (6 bases). Deletions cut 1 base from V and 3 bases from J, with 16 bases between. This CDR3 spans 16 amino acids. Per germline, CDR1 SGHKS and CDR2 YYEKEE (reference sequence). CDR3 sequence reads: CASSLLFPQGYYGYTF. The CDR3, as DNA: TGTGCCAGCAGCTTGTTATTCCCCCAGGGGTACTATGGCTACACCTTC.

The sample holds a few counts of this clone. The J gene is TRBJ1-2, the V gene TRBV4-2, with 8 bases identical to TRBD1. Germline CDR1 reads LGHNA; CDR2 reads YNFKEQ. The CDR3 runs 18 residues. The ends lost 0 bases at V and 6 bases at J; junction bases unmatched: 15. The CDR3 region is CASSQDLAPGTGHHGYTF. The CDR3 nucleotides are TGTGCCAGCAGCCAAGATCTTGCCCCCGGGACAGGACATCATGGCTACACCTTC.

This clone was counted a few times. This chain links TRBV4-1 with TRBJ1-4; perhaps TRBD1 as D (5 bases). CDR3 size: 14 residues. Trimming stripped 2 bases from V and 7 bases from J, with 11 bases between. Germline assignment: CDR1 MGHRA and CDR2 YSYEKL. In DNA form, the CDR3 reads TGCGCCAGCAGCCAATTTGGGGGGGGTGAAAAACTGTTTTTT. Its translation: CASSQFGGGEKLFF.

The CDR3 DNA reads as TGTGCCAGCAGACAGGGACAGGGGCAGGGTGAAAAACTGTTTTTT. Translating gives CASRQGQGQGEKLFF. The chain links TRBV6-6 to TRBJ1-4; TRBD1 matches at 10 bases. V shed 6 bases and J 7 bases; nucleotides not matched to a gene: 8. Germline CDR1 and CDR2: MNHNY and SVGAGI (reference sequence). The CDR3 contains 15 residues.

The table lists this clone with a count of one. The V and J genes are TRBV6-5 and TRBJ2-1; TRBD2 is a possible D gene (5 bases). Germline CDR1 is MNHEY and CDR2 is SVGAGI. The CDR3 is 13 amino acids. Trimming cost V 0 bases and J 7 bases, with 7 bases left between them. This CDR3 reads CASSYSWRNEQFF. Here the CDR3 DNA reads TGTGCCAGCAGTTACTCTTGGAGGAATGAGCAGTTCTTC.

The rearrangement uses TRBV27 and TRBJ1-4; possibly TRBD1 for D (6 bases). Trimming shortened V by 5 bases and J by 6 bases, and 25 bases separated the two germline ends. Germline V gives CDR1 MNHEY, CDR2 SMNVEV (reference sequence). CDR3 size: 18 residues. In DNA, the CDR3 is TGTGCCAGCAGTCCTACATCCGCCCAGGGGCCGACGCATGAAAAACTGTTTTTT. Translating it yields CASSPTSAQGPTHEKLFF.